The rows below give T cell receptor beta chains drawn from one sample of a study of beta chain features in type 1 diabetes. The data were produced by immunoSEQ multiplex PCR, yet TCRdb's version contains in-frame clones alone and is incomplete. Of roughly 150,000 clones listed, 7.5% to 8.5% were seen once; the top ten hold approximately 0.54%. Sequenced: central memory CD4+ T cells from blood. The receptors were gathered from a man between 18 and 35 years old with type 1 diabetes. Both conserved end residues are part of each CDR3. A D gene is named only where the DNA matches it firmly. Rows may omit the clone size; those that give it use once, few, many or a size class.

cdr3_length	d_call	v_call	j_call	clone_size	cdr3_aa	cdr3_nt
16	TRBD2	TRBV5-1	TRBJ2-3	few	CASSQGWRGTTDTQYF	TGCGCCAGCAGCCAAGGGTGGCGGGGGACCACAGATACGCAGTATTTT
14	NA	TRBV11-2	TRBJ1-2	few	CASSPQGQGYGYTF	TGTGCCAGCAGCCCTCAGGGGCAAGGCTATGGCTACACCTTC
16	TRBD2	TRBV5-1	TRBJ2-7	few	CASSLGTSGRASEQYF	TGCGCCAGCAGCTTGGGGACTAGCGGGCGGGCCTCCGAGCAGTACTTC
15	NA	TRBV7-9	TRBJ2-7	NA	CASSPALTLSYEQYF	TGTGCCAGCAGTCCGGCCTTGACACTCTCCTACGAGCAGTACTTC
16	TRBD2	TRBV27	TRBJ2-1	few	CASSLLWSGSPDEQFF	TGTGCCAGCAGTTTATTATGGAGCGGGAGCCCCGATGAGCAGTTCTTC
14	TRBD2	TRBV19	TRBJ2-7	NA	CASKSQRGSYEQYF	TGTGCCAGTAAATCCCAGCGGGGCTCCTACGAGCAGTACTTC
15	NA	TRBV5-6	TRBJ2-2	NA	CASSLGVANTGELFF	TGTGCCAGCAGCTTAGGGGTCGCGAACACCGGGGAGCTGTTTTTT
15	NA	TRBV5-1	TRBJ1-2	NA	CASSLSRGMEAGYTF	TGCGCCAGCAGCTTGAGTCGGGGTATGGAGGCTGGCTACACCTTC
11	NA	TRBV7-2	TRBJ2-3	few	CASSRLDTQYF	TGTGCCAGCAGCCGGTTGGATACGCAGTATTTT
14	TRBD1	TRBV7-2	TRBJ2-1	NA	CASSSQWTGNEQFF	TGTGCCAGCAGCTCGCAGTGGACAGGCAATGAGCAGTTCTTC
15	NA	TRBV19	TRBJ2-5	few	CASSIGQGSQETQYF	TGTGCCAGTAGTATTGGGCAGGGGAGTCAAGAGACCCAGTACTTC
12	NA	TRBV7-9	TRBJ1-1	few	CASSLQNTEAFF	TGTGCCAGCAGCTTACAGAACACTGAAGCTTTCTTT
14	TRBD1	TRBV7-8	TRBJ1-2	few	CASSVRTGPDGYTF	TGTGCCAGCAGCGTACGGACAGGGCCTGATGGCTACACCTTC
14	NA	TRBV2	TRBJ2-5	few	CVSFSGRGRETQYF	TGTGTCAGCTTTTCGGGGAGAGGAAGAGAGACCCAGTACTTC
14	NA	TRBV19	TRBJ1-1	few	CASSPRDLNTEAFF	TGTGCCAGTAGCCCCCGGGATTTGAACACTGAAGCTTTCTTT
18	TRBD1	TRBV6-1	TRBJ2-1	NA	CASSDRTGRRGSYNEQFF	TGTGCCAGCAGTGATAGGACAGGGCGGCGGGGATCCTACAATGAGCAGTTCTTC
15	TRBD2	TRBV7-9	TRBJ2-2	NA	CASSLVAGGTGELFF	TGTGCCAGCAGCTTAGTTGCGGGAGGGACCGGGGAGCTGTTTTTT
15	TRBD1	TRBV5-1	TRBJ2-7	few	CASSPTGTGDYEQYF	TGCGCCAGCAGCCCGACCGGGACAGGAGACTACGAGCAGTACTTC
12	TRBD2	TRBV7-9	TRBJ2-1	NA	CASSPGRGEQFF	TGTGCCAGCAGCCCCGGGAGGGGTGAGCAGTTCTTC
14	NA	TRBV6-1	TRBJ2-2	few	CASSEYRGTGELFF	TGTGCCAGCAGTGAATATCGGGGAACCGGGGAGCTGTTTTTT
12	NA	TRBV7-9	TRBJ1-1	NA	CASSAQGFEAFF	TGTGCCAGCAGCGCCCAGGGGTTTGAAGCTTTCTTT
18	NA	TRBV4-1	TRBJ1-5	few	CASSQRSQAPFPNQPQHF	TGCGCCAGCAGCCAAAGGTCACAGGCCCCGTTTCCTAATCAGCCCCAGCATTTT
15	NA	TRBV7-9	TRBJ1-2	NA	CASSYTRPRDDGYTF	TGTGCCAGCAGCTACACCAGACCCAGGGATGATGGCTACACCTTC
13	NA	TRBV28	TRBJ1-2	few	CASSPQGAYGYTF	TGTGCCAGCAGTCCCCAGGGCGCCTATGGCTACACCTTC
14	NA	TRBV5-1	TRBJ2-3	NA	CASSSQDLTDTQYF	TGCGCCAGCAGCTCACAGGACCTCACAGATACGCAGTATTTT
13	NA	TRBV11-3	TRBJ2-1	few	CASGTQGGNEQFF	TGTGCCAGTGGGACTCAGGGTGGGAATGAGCAGTTCTTC
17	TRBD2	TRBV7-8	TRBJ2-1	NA	CASSLARRLAPHNEQFF	TGTGCCAGCAGCTTAGCGCGGAGACTAGCCCCCCACAATGAGCAGTTCTTC
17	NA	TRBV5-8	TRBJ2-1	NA	CASSAGGGPYLGDEQFF	TGTGCCAGCAGCGCCGGCGGAGGGCCTTATCTAGGTGATGAGCAGTTCTTC
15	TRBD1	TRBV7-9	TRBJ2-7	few	CASSSSTGSSYEQYF	TGTGCCAGCAGCTCGTCGACAGGGTCCTCCTACGAGCAGTACTTC
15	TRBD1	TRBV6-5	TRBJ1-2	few	CASSLSPGTAYGYTF	TGTGCCAGCAGTCTAAGTCCCGGGACAGCCTATGGCTACACCTTC
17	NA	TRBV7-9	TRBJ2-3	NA	CASSNPRASETTDTQYF	TGTGCCAGCAGCAATCCCCGGGCTAGCGAGACCACAGATACGCAGTATTTT
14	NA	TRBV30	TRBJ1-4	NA	CAWSVHSGVKKLFF	TGTGCCTGGAGTGTACATTCGGGGGTAAAGAAACTGTTTTTT
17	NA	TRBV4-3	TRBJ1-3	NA	CASSQEWGTSSGNTIYF	TGCGCCAGCAGCCAAGAGTGGGGCACAAGCTCTGGAAACACCATATATTTT
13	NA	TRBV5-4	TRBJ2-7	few	CASSFWQSYEQYF	TGTGCCAGCAGCTTTTGGCAGTCCTACGAGCAGTACTTC
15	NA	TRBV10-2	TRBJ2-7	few	CATNGETQGSYEQYF	TGCGCCACCAACGGGGAGACACAGGGAAGCTACGAGCAGTACTTC
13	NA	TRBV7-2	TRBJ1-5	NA	CASSLETIQPQHF	TGTGCCAGCAGCTTAGAGACAATTCAGCCCCAGCATTTT
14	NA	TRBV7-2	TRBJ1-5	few	CASTPQRGAQPQHF	TGTGCCAGCACCCCGCAGCGGGGTGCTCAGCCCCAGCATTTT
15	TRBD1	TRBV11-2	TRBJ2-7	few	CASSLVGDRAYEQYF	TGTGCCAGCAGCTTAGTCGGGGACAGGGCCTACGAGCAGTACTTC
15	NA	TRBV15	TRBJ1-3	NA	CATSRDWDIGNTIYF	TGTGCCACCAGCAGAGATTGGGACATTGGAAACACCATATATTTT
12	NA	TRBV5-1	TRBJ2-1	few	CASSLGGNEQFF	TGCGCCAGCAGCTTGGGCGGGAATGAGCAGTTCTTC
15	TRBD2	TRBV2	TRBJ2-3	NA	CASGPPGGGTDTQYF	TGTGCCAGCGGCCCTCCCGGCGGGGGGACCGATACGCAGTATTTT
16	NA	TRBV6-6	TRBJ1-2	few	CASSYSGRAGTSGYTF	TGTGCCAGCAGTTACTCGGGCAGGGCAGGTACTAGCGGCTACACCTTC